The clone carrying this T cell receptor beta chain was detected a few times. These data belong to a study of blood T cells in healthy people across ages. Sample-barcoded 5' priming and a J-beta primer mix drove a second PCR of about 7 to 12 cycles. Each TCR beta cDNA got a 12-nucleotide random molecular identifier. Using its own MiXCR run on the 5' RACE reads, TCRdb lists one record per CDR3 protein. The sample shows some 560,000 distinct CDR3 sequences, about 28% of them seen only once. Germline-derived CDR1 and CDR2 are SGHTA and FQGNSA. There are 14 residues in the CDR3. J lost 6 bases, V lost 3 bases, and 5 bases had no gene match. The data also belong to a second study, concerning T cells of mothers and their children.

This rearrangement joins TRBV7-2 to TRBJ2-7; 10 bases map to TRBD2. The specimen sequenced was blood. This clonotype originated in a boy between 2 and 15 years old in good health. The CDR3 DNA is TGTGCCAGCAGCTTTCTAGCGGGAGCTAGCGAGCAGTACTTC. It is translated as CASSFLAGASEQYF.